This TCR beta chain was captured in a study of memory CD4+ T cells and cytomegalovirus serostatus. Study-level results: Each of some 67 CMV-associated TCRbeta sequences occurred in one to five individuals.

Generated by immunoSEQ multiplex PCR, the TCRdb table keeps only in-frame clones and is missing some. Found here are 35,000 to 50,000 clones, 76% of them singletons; the top ten hold about 6.8%. Single viable CD3+CD4+CD8-CD45RO+ cells were sorted as the memory CD4+ T cells. CD4+ T cells were isolated by positive magnetic selection. Per the germline V gene, CDR1 is MNHNS and CDR2 is SASEGT. The CDR3 sequence is 11 residues long. V was shortened by 6 bases and J by 9 bases, with 12 bases between the two germline ends. Notes on this clone: Its antigen is undetermined.

Sequencing was carried out using memory CD4+ T cells from blood. The chain employs TRBV6-1 and TRBJ2-7; D is unresolved. This receptor was identified in an adult in good health and CMV-seronegative. CDR3 residues: CASSQKHGQYF. In nucleotides, the CDR3 is TGTGCCAGCAGCCAAAAGCACGGGCAGTACTTC.